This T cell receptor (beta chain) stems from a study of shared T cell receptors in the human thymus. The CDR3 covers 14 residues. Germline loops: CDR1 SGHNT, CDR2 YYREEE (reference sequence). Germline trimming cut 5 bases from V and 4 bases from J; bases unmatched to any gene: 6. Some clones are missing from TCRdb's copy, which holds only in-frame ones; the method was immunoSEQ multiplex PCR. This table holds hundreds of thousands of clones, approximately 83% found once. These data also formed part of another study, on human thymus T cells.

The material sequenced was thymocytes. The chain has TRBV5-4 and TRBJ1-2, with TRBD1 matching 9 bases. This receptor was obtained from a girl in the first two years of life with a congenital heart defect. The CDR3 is CASRGTGGPYGYTF. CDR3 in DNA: TGTGCCAGCAGGGGAACAGGGGGCCCCTATGGCTACACCTTC.